These 16 T cell receptor beta chains were sequenced from one sample in a study of CD8 T cells in Susac syndrome. An amount of RNA that ranged from roughly 0.5 to 1 ug was reverse transcribed with random hexamers. Each CDR3 protein is one row after TCRdb ran MiXCR on the immunoSEQ multiplex PCR reads. The sample has a few hundred thousand distinct CDR3 sequences, 65% to 90% seen once; the top ten hold 0.21%. The material sequenced was CD8+ T cells from PBMCs. The receptors derive from a human donor with multiple sclerosis.

The chain joins TRBV27 to TRBJ2-2; TRBD1 is a possible D gene (5 bases). The CDR3 is 15 residues long. CDR1 and CDR2 from the germline V gene are MNHEY and SMNVEV (reference sequence). The V gene lost 5 bases and the J gene lost 4 bases, with 14 bases spanning the gap. As DNA, the CDR3 is TGTGCCAGCAGTCTAACAGGAGTAGGCACCGGGGAGCTGTTTTTT. It codes for CASSLTGVGTGELFF.

The chain employs TRBV4-3 and TRBJ1-4; D uncertain. Between the trimmed V and J ends, which lost 8 bases and 3 bases, there was a span of 13 bases. The germline gives CDR1 LGHNA, CDR2 YSLEER. The CDR3 totals 14 residues. CDR3: CASSPRQSNEKLFF. For the CDR3, the DNA is TGCGCCAGCTCCCCGAGGCAGTCTAATGAAAAACTGTTTTTT.

The V gene is TRBV3-1, the J gene TRBJ2-2; 8 bases align to TRBD1. CDR3 length equals 17 residues. Germline CDR1 reads LGHDT; CDR2 reads YNNKEL (reference sequence). Trimming at V came to 5 bases and at J to 3 bases, leaving 11 bases not matched to a gene. CDR3 residues: CASSETARDRHTGELFF. The CDR3, as DNA: TGTGCCAGCAGCGAGACAGCCCGGGACAGGCACACCGGGGAGCTGTTTTTT.

The chain employs TRBV28 and TRBJ1-2; 7 bases are shared with TRBD1. Germline lookup yields CDR1 MDHEN and CDR2 SYDVKM. V shed 3 bases, J shed 8 bases, and the junction held 6 bases outside the gene matches. The length of the CDR3 is 13 residues. The CDR3 region has the DNA TGTGCCAGCAGTTTCGAGGGGGCGCGAGGCTACACCTTC. Protein: CASSFEGARGYTF.

The V and J genes are TRBV7-9 and TRBJ2-2; 10 nucleotides align to TRBD2. V gave up 1 base and J gave up 6 bases; unmatched junction bases: 5. Looked up from germline, CDR1 is SEHNR and CDR2 is FQNEAQ (reference sequence). The CDR3 is made up of 16 amino acids. CDR3 region: CASSLGVAGGSGELFF. The CDR3 coding sequence is TGTGCCAGCAGCTTAGGAGTAGCGGGAGGATCCGGGGAGCTGTTTTTT.

The rearrangement links TRBV4-3 to TRBJ2-3; the D call may be TRBD1 or TRBD2 (5 bases each). Trimming cost V 0 bases and J 6 bases, with 16 bases left between them. The CDR3 extends over 16 amino acids. Per germline, CDR1 LGHNA and CDR2 YSLEER. The CDR3 spells CASSQEKGLAWDTQYF. The DNA for the CDR3 is TGCGCCAGCAGCCAAGAGAAGGGGCTAGCATGGGATACGCAGTATTTT.

The chain joins TRBV10-3 to TRBJ2-3; the match to TRBD2 covers 8 bases. The ends lost 0 bases at V and 0 bases at J; junction bases unmatched: 5. The CDR3 is 17 residues long. Germline V gene lookup returns CDR1 ENHRY and CDR2 SYGVKD. This CDR3 is CAISESVASGSTDTQYF. The DNA for the CDR3 is TGTGCCATCAGTGAGTCGGTGGCTAGCGGGAGCACAGATACGCAGTATTTT.

The V gene is TRBV11-2, the J gene TRBJ1-1, with D perhaps matching TRBD1 (5 bases). Trimming took 4 bases from V and 4 from J, leaving 16 bases between them. This CDR3 has 15 amino acids. Germline V gene data show CDR1 as SGHAT and CDR2 as FQNNGV. The CDR3 region is CASSYPPRGFTEAFF. The CDR3 nucleotides read TGTGCCAGCAGCTACCCTCCCCGGGGCTTCACTGAAGCTTTCTTT.

The chain uses TRBV27 and TRBJ2-7; no definite D call. Germline V lookup: CDR1 MNHEY, CDR2 SMNVEV (reference sequence). The CDR3 has 13 residues. Trimming cost V 11 bases and J 0 bases, with 14 bases left between them. CDR3: CASRPGASYEQYF. For the CDR3, the DNA is TGTGCCTCCAGACCGGGTGCCTCCTACGAGCAGTACTTC.

Comments on this clonotype: At one of its ends the junction is not consistent with the germline gene, which may arise from a read error. The chain employs TRBV20-1 and TRBJ2-1; D may be TRBD1 or TRBD2 (6 bases each). The CDR3 loop spans 18 amino acids. Germline loops: CDR1 DFQATT, CDR2 SNEGSKA (reference sequence). Here the CDR3 reads CSVRVPLRLGGPSNEQFF. The CDR3 DNA sequence: TGCAGTGTTAGAGTACCCCTCCGACTAGGGGGGCCAAGCAATGAGCAGTTCTTC.

The chain links TRBV6-2 or TRBV6-3 to TRBJ1-4; D is undetermined. The CDR3 runs 14 residues. The ends were cut back, 6 bases at V and 7 bases at J, with 15 bases in the middle. Germline values: CDR1 MNHEY, CDR2 SVGEGT. CDR3 region: CASSHVTMGEKLFF. CDR3 bases: TGTGCCAGCAGCCACGTGACCATGGGTGAAAAACTGTTTTTT.

J is TRBJ1-6 and V is TRBV13, with D uncertain. The CDR3 spans 16 residues. Per the germline V gene, CDR1 is PRHDT and CDR2 is FYEKMQ (reference sequence). The ends were cut back, 0 bases at V and 7 bases at J, with 13 bases in the middle. The CDR3 spells CASSLGQASGNSPLHF. In nucleotides, the CDR3 is TGTGCCAGCAGCTTAGGGCAAGCCAGTGGGAATTCACCCCTCCACTTT.

The rearrangement links TRBV27 to TRBJ2-7, with a weak D call TRBD2 (5 bases). This CDR3 contains 14 residues. The germline V gene encodes CDR1 MNHEY and CDR2 SMNVEV (reference sequence). The V gene lost 2 bases and the J gene lost 0 bases, with 8 bases spanning the gap. CDR3 coding DNA: TGTGCCAGCAGTTTACAAGAGGGCTCCTACGAGCAGTACTTC. Protein sequence: CASSLQEGSYEQYF.

This chain uses TRBV6-2 or TRBV6-3 with TRBJ2-7; TRBD1 aligns across 8 bases. Germline V gene data show CDR1 as MNHEY and CDR2 as SVGEGT. This CDR3 spans 13 amino acids. The V segment lost 6 bases and the J segment 2 bases; nucleotides outside the gene matches: 3. CDR3 bases: TGTGCCAGCAGGACAGGGGACACCTACGAGCAGTACTTC. The encoded protein is CASRTGDTYEQYF.

V is TRBV28 and J is TRBJ1-3; D uncertain. This CDR3 spans 14 amino acids. Germline V lookup: CDR1 MDHEN, CDR2 SYDVKM. Trimming took off 7 bases at V and 3 bases at J, with 13 bases between the two ends. In DNA form, the CDR3 reads TGTGCCAGCACCCTACCCGACAATGGAAACACCATATATTTT. Its protein product is CASTLPDNGNTIYF.

This sequence joins TRBV11-1 and TRBJ2-1, with D hard to call. CDR3 length: 15 amino acids. Between the trimmed V and J ends, which lost 5 bases and 0 bases, there was a span of 11 bases. Germline CDR1 and CDR2: SGHAT and FQDESV (reference sequence). The CDR3 reads CASSPGFSSYNEQFF. DNA of the CDR3: TGTGCCAGCAGCCCCGGGTTTAGCTCCTACAATGAGCAGTTCTTC.